These T cell receptor beta chains were read from a single sample in a study of blood T cells in healthy people across ages. Each CDR3 protein gets one entry after TCRdb re-called the 5' RACE reads with MiXCR. The table has some 1,800,000 distinct CDR3 sequences, roughly 43% seen once. The sample was blood. The receptors come from a human donor in good health. Each CDR3 is given with its conserved first and last residue. A D gene is named only where the DNA matches it firmly. Clone size is stated in some rows and not others, as once, few, many or a class when expanded.

D gene,V gene,clone size,J gene,CDR3 protein,CDR3 DNA
NA,TRBV2,NA,TRBJ2-3,CASSEGPGTQYF,TGTGCCAGCAGTGAAGGACCGGGTACGCAGTATTTT
NA,TRBV7-2,many,TRBJ2-3,CASSLVAGILSDTQYF,TGTGCCAGCAGCTTAGTCGCGGGGATTTTAAGCGATACGCAGTATTTT
TRBD1,TRBV4-3,NA,TRBJ1-1,CASGPGDSLMNTEAFF,TGCGCCAGCGGACCCGGGGACAGCCTAATGAACACTGAAGCTTTCTTT
NA,TRBV6-5,NA,TRBJ2-3,CASSPLRATDTQYF,TGTGCCAGCAGCCCCCTCAGAGCCACAGATACGCAGTATTTT
TRBD1,TRBV6-5,NA,TRBJ1-1,CASSPTRTGLNTEAFF,TGTGCCAGCAGTCCTACACGGACAGGGTTGAACACTGAAGCTTTCTTT
NA,TRBV7-9,few,TRBJ2-7,CASSLDRGKYGQYF,TGTGCCAGCAGCTTAGATCGGGGAAAGTACGGGCAGTACTTC
NA,TRBV4-3,NA,TRBJ2-1,CASNQDRLDEQFF,TGCGCCAGCAACCAAGATCGACTGGATGAGCAGTTCTTC
NA,TRBV7-2,NA,TRBJ1-2,CASSEQGCGGYTF,TGTGCCAGCAGCGAACAGGGTTGTGGAGGCTACACCTTC
NA,TRBV6-1,NA,TRBJ1-6,CATLPDWNSPLHF,TGTGCCACCCTACCCGACTGGAATTCACCCCTCCACTTT
TRBD1,TRBV5-1,NA,TRBJ1-1,CASSIQGSGTEAFF,TGCGCCAGCAGCATACAGGGGAGTGGGACTGAAGCTTTCTTT
NA,TRBV28,NA,TRBJ1-2,CASSLFSGDSYTF,TGTGCCAGCAGTTTATTTTCCGGGGACAGCTACACCTTC
NA,TRBV24-1,NA,TRBJ2-3,CATSDPQRRRGLSSTDTQYF,TGTGCCACCAGTGATCCGCAGAGGAGAAGGGGTTTGTCTAGCACAGATACGCAGTATTTT
NA,TRBV7-3,NA,TRBJ1-2,CASSPRGGGLDGYTF,TGTGCCAGCAGCCCAAGGGGCGGGGGATTGGATGGCTACACCTTC
TRBD1,TRBV7-2,few,TRBJ2-1,CAGSKRDSTNEQFF,TGTGCCGGCAGCAAACGGGACAGTACTAATGAGCAGTTCTTC
NA,TRBV7-9,NA,TRBJ1-2,CASSPWEGGGYTF,TGTGCCAGCAGCCCATGGGAGGGAGGAGGCTACACCTTC
TRBD2,TRBV4-2,NA,TRBJ2-1,CASSQESSGDPYNEQFF,TGTGCCAGCAGCCAAGAATCTAGCGGGGACCCCTACAATGAGCAGTTCTTC
NA,TRBV10-3,NA,TRBJ2-7,CAISKDREVSHEQYF,TGTGCCATCAGTAAAGACAGGGAGGTTTCGCACGAGCAGTACTTC
TRBD1,TRBV19,NA,TRBJ1-2,CASSLRRDRGWRGYTF,TGTGCCAGTAGCCTGCGCCGGGACAGGGGTTGGCGTGGCTACACCTTC
TRBD1,TRBV7-9,NA,TRBJ2-5,CASSLRDRGHQETQYF,TGTGCCAGCAGCTTAAGGGACAGGGGGCACCAAGAGACCCAGTACTTC
TRBD1,TRBV20-1,NA,TRBJ1-4,CSARDAGQGGEKLFF,TGCAGTGCTAGAGACGCGGGACAGGGCGGTGAAAAACTGTTTTTT
TRBD1,TRBV3-1,few,TRBJ1-2,CASSQRTGVGYGYTF,TGTGCCAGCAGCCAAAGAACAGGGGTCGGATATGGCTACACCTTC
NA,TRBV12-3/TRBV12-4,NA,TRBJ1-5,CASTPGQANQPQHF,TGTGCCAGCACCCCGGGACAAGCCAATCAGCCCCAGCATTTT
TRBD1,TRBV12-3/TRBV12-4,few,TRBJ2-7,CASSLDRGYYEQYF,TGTGCCAGCAGTTTGGACAGGGGTTACTACGAGCAGTACTTC
NA,TRBV28,few,TRBJ2-7,CASSPPLPYEQYF,TGTGCCAGCAGTCCCCCTCTCCCCTACGAGCAGTACTTC
TRBD1,TRBV28,few,TRBJ1-2,CASNQGGLYGYTF,TGTGCCAGCAATCAGGGGGGCCTCTATGGCTACACCTTC
NA,TRBV28,NA,TRBJ2-3,CAIGGSGSPTDTQYF,TGTGCCATCGGTGGATCAGGGAGTCCCACAGATACGCAGTATTTT
NA,TRBV12-3/TRBV12-4,NA,TRBJ1-1,CASSLAGGGDYEAFF,TGTGCCAGCAGTTTAGCTGGCGGGGGCGATTATGAAGCTTTCTTT
NA,TRBV5-1,NA,TRBJ1-1,CASSLGSGAEAFF,TGCGCCAGCAGCTTGGGGAGTGGTGCTGAAGCTTTCTTT
NA,TRBV12-3/TRBV12-4,NA,TRBJ2-1,CASSKLGGHEQFF,TGTGCCAGCAGTAAACTGGGGGGGCATGAGCAGTTCTTC
TRBD2,TRBV7-8,few,TRBJ2-3,CASSSRLAGMNTQYF,TGTGCCAGCAGCTCCCGACTAGCGGGGATGAATACGCAGTATTTT
TRBD2,TRBV2,NA,TRBJ2-1,CASSEALLAGGGNEQFF,TGTGCCAGCAGTGAAGCGCTTCTAGCGGGGGGTGGCAATGAGCAGTTCTTC
TRBD1,TRBV28,NA,TRBJ2-7,CASTTWWRIDGTAEITDYYEQYF,TGTGCCAGCACTACTTGGTGGCGAATAGACGGGACAGCAGAAATTACAGATTACTACGAGCAGTACTTC
NA,TRBV11-2,few,TRBJ2-3,CASSLDQKRGRTDTQYF,TGTGCCAGCAGCTTAGATCAGAAACGGGGACGCACAGATACGCAGTATTTT
NA,TRBV7-9,few,TRBJ2-1,CASSLVDLPEEQFF,TGTGCCAGCAGCTTAGTGGACCTCCCTGAGGAGCAGTTCTTC
NA,TRBV5-1,NA,TRBJ2-2,CASQGTTNTGELFF,TGCGCCAGCCAGGGGACAACGAACACCGGGGAGCTGTTTTTT
NA,TRBV29-1,few,TRBJ1-4,CSVFNEKLFF,TGCAGCGTGTTTAATGAAAAACTGTTTTTT
TRBD1,TRBV10-3,NA,TRBJ1-2,CAISADRGTNYGYTF,TGTGCCATCAGTGCAGACAGGGGGACCAACTATGGCTACACCTTC
NA,TRBV4-3,few,TRBJ1-1,CASSQDRQGYTEAFF,TGCGCCAGCAGCCAAGATCGGCAGGGGTACACTGAAGCTTTCTTT
NA,TRBV6-5,few,TRBJ2-5,CASSRGVETQYF,TGTGCCAGCAGCAGGGGGGTCGAGACCCAGTACTTC
TRBD1,TRBV28,NA,TRBJ1-4,CASRPGQASRKRFF,TGTGCCAGCAGACCGGGACAGGCGAGCCGAAAACGGTTTTTT
NA,TRBV29-1,few,TRBJ1-1,CSVGNRANTEAFF,TGCAGCGTTGGAAACAGGGCGAACACTGAAGCTTTCTTT
NA,TRBV5-4,NA,TRBJ2-5,CASSSLRVQGGETQYF,TGTGCCAGCAGCTCCCTCCGAGTACAGGGTGGAGAGACCCAGTACTTC